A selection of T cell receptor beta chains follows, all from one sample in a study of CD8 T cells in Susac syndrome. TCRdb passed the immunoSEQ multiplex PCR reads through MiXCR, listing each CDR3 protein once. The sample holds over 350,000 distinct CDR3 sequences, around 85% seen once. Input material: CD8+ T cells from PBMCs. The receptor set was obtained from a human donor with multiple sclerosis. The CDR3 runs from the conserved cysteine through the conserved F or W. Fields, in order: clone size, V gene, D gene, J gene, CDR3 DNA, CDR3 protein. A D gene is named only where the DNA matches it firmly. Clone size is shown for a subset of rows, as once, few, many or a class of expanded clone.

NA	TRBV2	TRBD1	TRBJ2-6	TGTGCCAGCATCTCATCCCCCGACAGGGCCGACTCTGGGGCCAACGTCCTGACTTTC	CASISSPDRADSGANVLTF
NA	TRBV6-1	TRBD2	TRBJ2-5	TGTGCCAGCAGTGAAGATGGCGTAGCGGGGGGGCTATTGGAGACCCAGTACTTC	CASSEDGVAGGLLETQYF
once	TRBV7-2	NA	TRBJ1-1	TGTGCCAGCAGCTTAGTAGGGTTTAACACTGAAGCTTTCTTT	CASSLVGFNTEAFF
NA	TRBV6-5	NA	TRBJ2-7	TGTGCCAGCAGTTACTTGGGGGCGAAAGAGCAGTACTTC	CASSYLGAKEQYF
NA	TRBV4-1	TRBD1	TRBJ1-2	TGCGCCAGCAGCAGACGAAGGGGGCGACGCTATGGCTACACCTTC	CASSRRRGRRYGYTF
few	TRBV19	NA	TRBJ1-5	TGTGCCAGTAGTGAAGGGACTCAGGGGTCCCAGCATTTT	CASSEGTQGSQHF
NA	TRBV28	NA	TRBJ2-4	TGTGCCAGCAGCCACAGGTCTTTCCCCCAAAACATTCAGTACTTC	CASSHRSFPQNIQYF
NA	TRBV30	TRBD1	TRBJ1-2	TGTGCCTGGAGTGCTGGGACAGGGGATGGCTACACCTTC	CAWSAGTGDGYTF
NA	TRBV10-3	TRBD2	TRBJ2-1	TGTGCCATCAGTGAGCTGATACTGACTAGCGGGAGGTCCTACAATGAGCAGTTCTTC	CAISELILTSGRSYNEQFF
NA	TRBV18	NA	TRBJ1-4	TGTGCCAGCTCACCACCGGGGGCAGGGACTGAAAAACTGTTTTTT	CASSPPGAGTEKLFF
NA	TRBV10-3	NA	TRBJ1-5	TGTGCCATCAGAAGCTATAGCAATCAGCCCCAGCATTTT	CAIRSYSNQPQHF
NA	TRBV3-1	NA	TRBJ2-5	TGTGCCAGCAGCCAAGATAAGGGGCCCTACCAAGAGACCCAGTACTTC	CASSQDKGPYQETQYF
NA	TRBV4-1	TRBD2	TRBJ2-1	TGCGCCAGCAGCCAAGATAGTGGGGGGGAGAGCTCCTACAATGAGCAGTTCTTC	CASSQDSGGESSYNEQFF
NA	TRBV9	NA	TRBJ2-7	TGTGCCAGCAGTGCAAACCGGGACACGCCATCCTACGAGCAGTACTTC	CASSANRDTPSYEQYF
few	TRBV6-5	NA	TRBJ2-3	TGTGCCAGCAGTTACTCCGGGGTCCCAGATACGCAGTATTTT	CASSYSGVPDTQYF
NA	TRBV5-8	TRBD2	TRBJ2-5	TGTGCCAGCAGCCCAGGGACTAGCCATGGGGCACGCGAGACCCAGTACTTC	CASSPGTSHGARETQYF